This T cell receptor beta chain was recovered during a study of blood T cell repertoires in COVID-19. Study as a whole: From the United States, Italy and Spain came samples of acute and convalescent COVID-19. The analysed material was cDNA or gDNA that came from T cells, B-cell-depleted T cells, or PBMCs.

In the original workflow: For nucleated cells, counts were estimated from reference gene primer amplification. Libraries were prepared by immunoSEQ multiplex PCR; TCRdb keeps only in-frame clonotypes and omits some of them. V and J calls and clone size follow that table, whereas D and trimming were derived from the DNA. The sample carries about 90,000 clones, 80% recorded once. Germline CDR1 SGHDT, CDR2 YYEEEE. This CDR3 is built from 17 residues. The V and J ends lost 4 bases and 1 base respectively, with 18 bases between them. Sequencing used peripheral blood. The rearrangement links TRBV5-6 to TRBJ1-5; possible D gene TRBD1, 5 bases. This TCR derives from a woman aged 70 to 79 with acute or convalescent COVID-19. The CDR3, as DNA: TGTGCCAGCAGCAGGGGAGGGGCCCCCGGAAGCAATCAGCCCCAGCATTTT. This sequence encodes CASSRGGAPGSNQPQHF.